This passage covers 5 T cell receptor beta chains from one sample sequenced in a study of blood T cell repertoires in COVID-19. Sequenced by immunoSEQ multiplex PCR; TCRdb stores in-frame clones only, minus some. The sample contains some 200,000 clones, roughly 89% of which appear only once. The sequenced material came from peripheral blood. The receptors here all came from a man aged 18 to 35 with active or convalescent COVID-19.

J is TRBJ2-2 and V is TRBV2; D uncertain. Germline V gene data show CDR1 as SNHLY and CDR2 as FYNNEI. The CDR3 has 14 residues. Trimming took 4 bases from V and 8 from J, leaving 14 bases between them. The CDR3 DNA sequence: TGTGCCAGCAGTGGGAACAGTCAGGCTGGGGAGCTGTTTTTT. Amino acids: CASSGNSQAGELFF.

The rearrangement links TRBV21-1 to TRBJ2-7; the table's D call, TRBD2, was not checked against the DNA. TRBV21-1 is a listed pseudogene. The CDR3 loop spans 15 amino acids. In DNA form, the CDR3 reads TGTGCCAGCAGCAAAGATCTGAGAACTTCCTACGAGCAGTACGTC. Translated, it gives CASSKDLRTSYEQYV.

The V gene is TRBV7-2, the J gene TRBJ2-6; 7 bases map to TRBD1. The trim removed 6 bases at V and 0 bases at J, leaving 5 bases unmatched. The CDR3 runs 16 residues. Germline CDR1 is SGHTA and CDR2 is FQGNSA. CDR3: CASSFTGVSGANVLTF. The CDR3 DNA reads TGTGCCAGCAGTTTTACAGGGGTCTCTGGGGCCAACGTCCTGACTTTC.

This rearrangement joins TRBV7-9 to TRBJ2-1; TRBD2 matches at 7 bases. This CDR3 has 15 residues. V was pared by 1 base and J by 9 bases, with 9 bases of the junction left unmatched. Germline CDR1 and CDR2: SEHNR and FQNEAQ (reference sequence). CDR3 in DNA: TGTGCCAGCAGCTTAGGGACTAGTCCGACCGGTGAGCAGTTCTTC. Its protein is CASSLGTSPTGEQFF.

The rearrangement joins TRBV3-1 (or the pseudogene TRBV3-2) to TRBJ2-5; D is unresolved. The CDR3 spans 16 residues. Per the germline V gene, CDR1 is LGHDT and CDR2 is YNNKEL (reference sequence). V was cut by 8 bases and J by 5 bases, with 24 bases left in between. The CDR3 bases are TGTGCCAGCCTCCCAGACTCCTCGCTTTCCCAGGAGACCCAGTACTTC. As protein: CASLPDSSLSQETQYF.